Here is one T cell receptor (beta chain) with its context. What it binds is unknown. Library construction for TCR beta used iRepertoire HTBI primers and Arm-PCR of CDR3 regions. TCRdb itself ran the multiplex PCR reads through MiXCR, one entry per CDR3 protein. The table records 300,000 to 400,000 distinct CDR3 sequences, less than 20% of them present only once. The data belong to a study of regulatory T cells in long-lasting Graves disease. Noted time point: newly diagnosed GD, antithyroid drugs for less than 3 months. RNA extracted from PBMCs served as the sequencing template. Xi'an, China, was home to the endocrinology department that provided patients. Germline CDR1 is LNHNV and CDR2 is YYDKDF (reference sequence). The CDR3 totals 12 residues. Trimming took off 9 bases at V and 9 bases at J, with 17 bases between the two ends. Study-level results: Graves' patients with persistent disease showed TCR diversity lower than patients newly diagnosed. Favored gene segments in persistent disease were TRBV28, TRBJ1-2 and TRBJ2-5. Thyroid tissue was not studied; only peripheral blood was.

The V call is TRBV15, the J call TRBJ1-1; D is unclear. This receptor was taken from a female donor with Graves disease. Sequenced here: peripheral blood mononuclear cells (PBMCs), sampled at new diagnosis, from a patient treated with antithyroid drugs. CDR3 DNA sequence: TGTGCCACACGCGACATAGGAAGCAAAGCTTTCTTT. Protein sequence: CATRDIGSKAFF.